The sequence of this T cell receptor beta chain was determined in a study of T cells after yellow fever vaccination. Universal primer sites and UMIs were introduced during 5'RACE template-switching synthesis of TCR cDNA. TCRdb independently ran MiXCR on the 5' RACE reads; one entry per CDR3 protein. The sample carries about 45,000 distinct CDR3 sequences, more than 6% recorded once. Study-wide results and caveats: Reappearance after the booster was seen for most primary-vaccination clones, at approximately 97% CD4 and less than 90% CD8. A small proportion of clonotypes was detected in both the CD4 and CD8 compartments.

Trimming stripped 5 bases from V and 1 base from J, with 11 bases between. Per the germline V gene, CDR1 is SGHVS and CDR2 is FQNEAQ. The CDR3 length is 14 residues. This clonotype was seen only a few times. This sequence joins TRBV7-8 and TRBJ1-1, with unresolved D. The sample here was PBMCs, either bulk or a sorted T-cell subset (CD4+, CD8+, memory, or dextramer-sorted; not recorded which), taken 45 days after the yellow fever booster vaccination. The sequence came from a man between 25 and 39 years old who received the YFV17D yellow fever vaccine. The CDR3 sequence: CASSALGSNTEAFF. CDR3 bases: TGTGCCAGCAGCGCCCTCGGGTCGAACACTGAAGCTTTCTTT.